This TCR beta chain was observed in a study of T-cell reconstitution after alpha-beta-depleted transplantation in children. General study findings and limits: One year after transplant, T-cell counts and diversity came mostly from newly produced T cells. The study reportedly traced alpha-beta T cells about two months after transplant to several hundred expanded graft clones.

For this clonotype: Its specificity is not known.

CDR3 length: 14 residues. CDR1 and CDR2 from the germline V gene are SNHLY and FYNNEI. V lost 5 bases and J lost 0, with 8 bases in between. A TCRbeta library incorporating unique molecular identifiers was prepared. MiXCR, run by TCRdb on the PCR reads, gives a single entry per CDR3 protein. The sample contains a few hundred thousand distinct CDR3 sequences, 25% to 30% of which appear only once. This receptor was identified in a boy under two years old with Wiskott-Aldrich syndrome, due to receive a stem cell transplant. The V call is TRBV2, the J call TRBJ2-1, with D hard to call. The material sequenced was PBMCs, taken before TCRalphabeta/CD19-depleted stem cell transplant. Here the CDR3 DNA reads TGTGCCAGCAGTCGAATAAGCTCCTACAATGAGCAGTTCTTC. This encodes CASSRISSYNEQFF.